This T cell receptor beta chain derives from a study of blood T cell repertoires in COVID-19. Study as a whole: Samples came from the United States, Italy and Spain, spanning acute and convalescent COVID-19.

Original data processing: Reference gene primer amplification gave nucleated cell count estimates. TCRdb's copy holds only in-frame clones and misses some; the assay was immunoSEQ multiplex PCR. Clonal size and the V and J genes are those of that table, whereas D and trimming came from the DNA. The table lists 55,000 to 80,000 clones, roughly 80% of them singletons. V dropped 0 bases and J dropped 2 bases, with 11 bases sitting between them. Germline CDR1 reads LGHDT; CDR2 reads YNNKEL (reference sequence). The length of the CDR3 is 15 residues. The chain recombines TRBV3-1 (or the pseudogene TRBV3-2) with TRBJ2-7; D is undetermined. Sequencing was performed on peripheral blood. The origin of this receptor is a man in his fifties or sixties with acute or convalescent COVID-19. The CDR3 protein is CASSQDLPGPYEQYF. Here the CDR3 DNA reads TGTGCCAGCAGCCAAGATCTCCCAGGTCCCTACGAGCAGTACTTC.